Listed below are T cell receptor beta chains from one sample, sequenced in a study of blood T cell repertoires in COVID-19. Data came from immunoSEQ multiplex PCR; TCRdb stores just in-frame clones and leaves some out. Altogether 150,000 to 180,000 clones are present, roughly 80% being singletons, with the ten largest covering 7.3%. Sequenced input: PBMCs or T cells enriched from blood (not recorded which). The source is a man between 50 and 59 years old who had recovered from COVID-19. Both conserved end residues are part of each CDR3. The order of the fields is D gene, clone size, J gene, V gene, CDR3 DNA, CDR3 protein. A D gene is named only where the DNA matches it firmly. The listing skips clone size in some rows; elsewhere it reads once, few, many or a size class.

D gene: TRBD1; clone size: .; J gene: TRBJ2-2; V gene: TRBV9; CDR3 DNA: TGTGCCAGCAGCATCGCGGGACAGGGGGCGAAACCGAACACCGGGGAGCTGTTTTTT; CDR3 protein: CASSIAGQGAKPNTGELFF
D gene: TRBD1; clone size: .; J gene: TRBJ1-4; V gene: TRBV6-5; CDR3 DNA: TGTGCCAGCAGGTACAGGGGGCAGGCTAATGAAAAACTGTTTTTT; CDR3 protein: CASRYRGQANEKLFF
D gene: TRBD1; clone size: .; J gene: TRBJ1-1; V gene: TRBV5-6; CDR3 DNA: TGTGCCAGCAGCTTGTGGTCAGGGGGGAACACTGAAGCTTTCTTT; CDR3 protein: CASSLWSGGNTEAFF
D gene: TRBD2; clone size: .; J gene: TRBJ2-3; V gene: TRBV4-2; CDR3 DNA: TGTGCCAGCAGCCCTACGACCGGGACTAGCTCGTCCGATACGCAGTATTTT; CDR3 protein: CASSPTTGTSSSDTQYF
D gene: TRBD2; clone size: .; J gene: TRBJ2-5; V gene: TRBV7-2; CDR3 DNA: TGTGCCAGCAGCTTAGCGCCGACTAGCAAGGAGACCCAGTACTTC; CDR3 protein: CASSLAPTSKETQYF
D gene: .; clone size: .; J gene: TRBJ2-3; V gene: TRBV19; CDR3 DNA: TGTGCCACCCGTGCAAAACTATATCGGGGAGGCACAGATACGCAGTATTTT; CDR3 protein: CATRAKLYRGGTDTQYF
D gene: .; clone size: .; J gene: TRBJ2-3; V gene: TRBV3-1/TRBV3-2; CDR3 DNA: TGTGCCAGCAGCCCCAATCCCCCAGATACGCAGTATTTT; CDR3 protein: CASSPNPPDTQYF
D gene: .; clone size: .; J gene: TRBJ1-3; V gene: TRBV30; CDR3 DNA: TGTGCCGGGAACAGGGCTGGAAACACCATATATTTT; CDR3 protein: CAGNRAGNTIYF
D gene: .; clone size: once; J gene: TRBJ2-2; V gene: TRBV9; CDR3 DNA: TGTGCCAGCAGCGAAACCAGGGTCCCGAACACCGGGGAGCTGTTTTTT; CDR3 protein: CASSETRVPNTGELFF
D gene: TRBD2; clone size: .; J gene: TRBJ2-1; V gene: TRBV9; CDR3 DNA: TGTGCCAGCAGCCCCGGGGACTATACGGGCAATGAGCAGTTCTTC; CDR3 protein: CASSPGDYTGNEQFF
D gene: TRBD2; clone size: .; J gene: TRBJ2-3; V gene: TRBV7-6; CDR3 DNA: TGTGCCAGCAGCTTAGATCGGTCCCTTGCGGGGGACACAGATACGCAGTATTTT; CDR3 protein: CASSLDRSLAGDTDTQYF
D gene: .; clone size: .; J gene: TRBJ1-6; V gene: TRBV19; CDR3 DNA: TGTGCCAGTAGTAACCGCGGGAGGTCGATTAATTCACCCCTCCACTTT; CDR3 protein: CASSNRGRSINSPLHF
D gene: .; clone size: .; J gene: TRBJ2-7; V gene: TRBV6-5; CDR3 DNA: TGTGCCAGCAGATCGACCGGGACTCTAAACGGCGAGCAGTACTTC; CDR3 protein: CASRSTGTLNGEQYF
D gene: .; clone size: .; J gene: TRBJ1-1; V gene: TRBV7-3; CDR3 DNA: TGTGCCAGCAGCTTAAGCTCTGGAGGGAACACTGAAGCTTTCTTT; CDR3 protein: CASSLSSGGNTEAFF
D gene: TRBD1; clone size: once; J gene: TRBJ2-5; V gene: TRBV18; CDR3 DNA: TGTGCCAGCTCACCCCGACAGGGCCGAGAGACCCAGTACTTC; CDR3 protein: CASSPRQGRETQYF
D gene: .; clone size: .; J gene: TRBJ1-6; V gene: TRBV19; CDR3 DNA: TGTGCCAGTAGTATAGCCGCCGGTTCACCCCTCCACTTT; CDR3 protein: CASSIAAGSPLHF
D gene: .; clone size: .; J gene: TRBJ2-1; V gene: TRBV5-4; CDR3 DNA: TGTGCCAGCATCCCCGAGGACACCAATGAGCAGTTCTTC; CDR3 protein: CASIPEDTNEQFF
D gene: .; clone size: .; J gene: TRBJ1-5; V gene: TRBV6-5; CDR3 DNA: TGTGCCAGCAGTTCCCAGGGCCTCAATCAGCCCCAGCATTTT; CDR3 protein: CASSSQGLNQPQHF
D gene: .; clone size: .; J gene: TRBJ2-3; V gene: TRBV6-1; CDR3 DNA: TGTGCCAGCAGTGAAGTAACAGATACGCAGTATTTT; CDR3 protein: CASSEVTDTQYF
D gene: TRBD1; clone size: .; J gene: TRBJ1-2; V gene: TRBV19; CDR3 DNA: TGTGCCAGTAGTACTGGGGGGACAGGAGCTAACTATGGCTACACCTTC; CDR3 protein: CASSTGGTGANYGYTF
D gene: .; clone size: .; J gene: TRBJ1-3; V gene: TRBV6-5; CDR3 DNA: TGTGCCAGCAGTTACGAGGCAGGGAATGGAAACACCATATATTTT; CDR3 protein: CASSYEAGNGNTIYF
D gene: TRBD1; clone size: .; J gene: TRBJ2-2; V gene: TRBV5-1; CDR3 DNA: TGCGCCAGCAGCAAGGGACAGTCCGCCACCGGGGAGCTGTTTTTT; CDR3 protein: CASSKGQSATGELFF
D gene: .; clone size: .; J gene: TRBJ1-5; V gene: TRBV19; CDR3 DNA: TGTGCCAGTAGTTTTTCAACCGGAGCCCAGCATTTT; CDR3 protein: CASSFSTGAQHF
D gene: TRBD1; clone size: .; J gene: TRBJ1-4; V gene: TRBV7-2; CDR3 DNA: TGTGCCAGCAGCTTAGCACAGGGGGCTCTTTCGGGGAAACTGTTTTTT; CDR3 protein: CASSLAQGALSGKLFF
D gene: TRBD1; clone size: .; J gene: TRBJ1-5; V gene: TRBV4-1; CDR3 DNA: TGCGCCAGCAGCCAAGGACAGGGAAGTTTTCAGCCCCAGCATTTT; CDR3 protein: CASSQGQGSFQPQHF
D gene: .; clone size: .; J gene: TRBJ1-2; V gene: TRBV20-1; CDR3 DNA: TGCAGTGCTAGTCTGGCACGTAACTATGGCTACACCTTC; CDR3 protein: CSASLARNYGYTF
D gene: TRBD2; clone size: .; J gene: TRBJ2-7; V gene: TRBV5-4; CDR3 DNA: TGTGCCAGCAGCCTCCAGCGGGGGAGCTCCTACGAGCAGTACTTC; CDR3 protein: CASSLQRGSSYEQYF
D gene: TRBD2; clone size: .; J gene: TRBJ2-3; V gene: TRBV2; CDR3 DNA: TGTGCCAGCAGTGATACTAGGACTAGCGGGGGGCGGATAGATACGCAGTATTTT; CDR3 protein: CASSDTRTSGGRIDTQYF
D gene: .; clone size: .; J gene: TRBJ1-6; V gene: TRBV12-5; CDR3 DNA: TGTGCTAGTGGTTCCCGAGGGAGCTCCTATAATTCACCCCTCCACTTT; CDR3 protein: CASGSRGSSYNSPLHF
D gene: .; clone size: .; J gene: TRBJ1-2; V gene: TRBV7-2; CDR3 DNA: TGTGCCAGCAGCTTAGCTGGGGCGGCTGGCTACACCTTC; CDR3 protein: CASSLAGAAGYTF
D gene: TRBD2; clone size: .; J gene: TRBJ2-3; V gene: TRBV7-9; CDR3 DNA: TGTGCCAGCAGCACGCGGACTAGCGGGGGTTTGTCAGATACGCAGTATTTT; CDR3 protein: CASSTRTSGGLSDTQYF
D gene: .; clone size: .; J gene: TRBJ1-1; V gene: TRBV7-6; CDR3 DNA: TGTGCCAGCAGCTCGGACAGCAACACTGAAGCTTTCTTT; CDR3 protein: CASSSDSNTEAFF
D gene: .; clone size: .; J gene: TRBJ2-1; V gene: TRBV19; CDR3 DNA: TGTGCCAGTAGATCCTACGGGAATGAGCAGTTCTTC; CDR3 protein: CASRSYGNEQFF
D gene: TRBD2; clone size: once; J gene: TRBJ2-7; V gene: TRBV5-5; CDR3 DNA: TGTGCCAGCAGCTTGGCGTGGACTAGGTCTTACGAGCAGTACTTC; CDR3 protein: CASSLAWTRSYEQYF
D gene: TRBD1; clone size: .; J gene: TRBJ2-1; V gene: TRBV9; CDR3 DNA: TGTGCCAGCAGCAATGGACAGGGGTGGAATGAGCAGTTCTTC; CDR3 protein: CASSNGQGWNEQFF
D gene: .; clone size: .; J gene: TRBJ1-5; V gene: TRBV19; CDR3 DNA: TGTGCCAGTAGTCAACAGGGATTTTCGGGTTATAGCAATCAGCCCCAGCATTTT; CDR3 protein: CASSQQGFSGYSNQPQHF
D gene: .; clone size: .; J gene: TRBJ1-6; V gene: TRBV9; CDR3 DNA: TGTGCCAGCAGCGCGACCGGGACTTATAATTCACCCCTCCACTTT; CDR3 protein: CASSATGTYNSPLHF
D gene: TRBD1; clone size: .; J gene: TRBJ1-2; V gene: TRBV13; CDR3 DNA: TGTGCCAGCAGCTCTAAGGACAGGGGACCTAACTATGGCTACACCTTC; CDR3 protein: CASSSKDRGPNYGYTF
D gene: .; clone size: .; J gene: TRBJ1-4; V gene: TRBV4-3; CDR3 DNA: TGCGCCAGCAGCCAAGGTTCTGGGGCCGGGGAAAAACTGTTTTTT; CDR3 protein: CASSQGSGAGEKLFF
D gene: TRBD1; clone size: few; J gene: TRBJ1-4; V gene: TRBV2; CDR3 DNA: TGTGCCAGCAGGCAGACAGGGCGGGCTAATGAAAAACTGTTTTTT; CDR3 protein: CASRQTGRANEKLFF
D gene: .; clone size: few; J gene: TRBJ1-1; V gene: TRBV19; CDR3 DNA: TGTGCCAGTAGTATAACGGGGTCCAAGCCTGAAGCTTTCTTT; CDR3 protein: CASSITGSKPEAFF
D gene: TRBD1; clone size: few; J gene: TRBJ2-2; V gene: TRBV19; CDR3 DNA: TGTGCCAGTAGTAAACGGGACAGGGGGAGGCGCGACACCGGGGAGCTGTTTTTT; CDR3 protein: CASSKRDRGRRDTGELFF
D gene: .; clone size: once; J gene: TRBJ1-1; V gene: TRBV3-1/TRBV3-2; CDR3 DNA: TGTGCCAGCAGCCAAGGAAGGGGTGAAGCTTTCTTT; CDR3 protein: CASSQGRGEAFF
D gene: TRBD1; clone size: .; J gene: TRBJ1-5; V gene: TRBV6-5; CDR3 DNA: TGTGCCAGCAGCCTGACAGGGCCCAGCCCCCAGCATTTT; CDR3 protein: CASSLTGPSPQHF
D gene: TRBD1; clone size: once; J gene: TRBJ1-3; V gene: TRBV7-9; CDR3 DNA: TGTGCCAGCAGCTTCAACAGGGGGCAAGGAAACACCATATATTTT; CDR3 protein: CASSFNRGQGNTIYF
D gene: .; clone size: .; J gene: TRBJ2-5; V gene: TRBV5-1; CDR3 DNA: TGCGCCAGCAGCTTGGCGGTAGCGGCAGAGACCCAGTACTTC; CDR3 protein: CASSLAVAAETQYF
D gene: TRBD1; clone size: .; J gene: TRBJ1-2; V gene: TRBV18; CDR3 DNA: TGTGCCAGCTCACCAAGAGGGGGCGATGGCTACACCTTC; CDR3 protein: CASSPRGGDGYTF
D gene: .; clone size: .; J gene: TRBJ1-3; V gene: TRBV18; CDR3 DNA: TGTGCCAGCTCACCGGACAGACCTGGAAACACCATATATTTT; CDR3 protein: CASSPDRPGNTIYF
D gene: .; clone size: .; J gene: TRBJ1-1; V gene: TRBV11-2; CDR3 DNA: TGTGCCAGCAACTCCGCAGCAAACCACAGAAGGGAAGCTTTCTTT; CDR3 protein: CASNSAANHRREAFF
D gene: TRBD1; clone size: .; J gene: TRBJ1-2; V gene: TRBV13; CDR3 DNA: TGTGCCAGCAGCTTGATTACGGACAGGGCAGAGGGCTACACCTTC; CDR3 protein: CASSLITDRAEGYTF
D gene: TRBD1; clone size: once; J gene: TRBJ1-5; V gene: TRBV30; CDR3 DNA: TGTGCCTGGAGTGAAGGGACAGGGCTTTTCCAACCCCAGCATTTT; CDR3 protein: CAWSEGTGLFQPQHF
D gene: .; clone size: few; J gene: TRBJ2-7; V gene: TRBV21-1; CDR3 DNA: TGTGCCAGCAGCTCACTGGACGGACACTACGAGCAGTACTTC; CDR3 protein: CASSSLDGHYEQYF
D gene: .; clone size: .; J gene: TRBJ2-5; V gene: TRBV11-3; CDR3 DNA: TGTGCCAGCAGCTTAGCTCGAGCGGTCGAGACCCAGTACTTC; CDR3 protein: CASSLARAVETQYF
D gene: TRBD1; clone size: .; J gene: TRBJ1-3; V gene: TRBV3-1/TRBV3-2; CDR3 DNA: TGTGCCAGCAGCCAAGCCTCGACAGGGAGGGGAAACACCATATATTTT; CDR3 protein: CASSQASTGRGNTIYF
D gene: .; clone size: .; J gene: TRBJ2-2; V gene: TRBV7-3; CDR3 DNA: TGTGCCAGCAGCTTAACTTCGGGGGTCGGGGAGCTGTTTTTT; CDR3 protein: CASSLTSGVGELFF
D gene: .; clone size: .; J gene: TRBJ2-7; V gene: TRBV11-3; CDR3 DNA: TGTGCCAGCAGCTTAGATACGTACGAGCAGTACTTC; CDR3 protein: CASSLDTYEQYF
D gene: .; clone size: .; J gene: TRBJ2-3; V gene: TRBV19; CDR3 DNA: TGTGCCAGTAGTCCCGACGCCGGGTTCAGAGTTTCAAGCACAGATACGCAGTATTTT; CDR3 protein: CASSPDAGFRVSSTDTQYF